Described below is a single T cell receptor beta chain sequence and its context. Its antigen is unknown. V dropped 6 bases and J dropped 4 bases, with 9 bases sitting between them. This CDR3 has 12 amino acids. Germline loops: CDR1 SNHLY, CDR2 FYNNEI. These data belong to a study of cytomegalovirus exposure and HLA in healthy donors. The PCR employed 60 Vbeta primers together with 13 Jbeta primers. Generated by immunoSEQ multiplex PCR, the TCRdb table keeps only in-frame clones and is missing some. The sample records roughly 100,000 clones, approximately 80% being singletons. Study-level points and caveats: Versus the approximately 720-donor mean, an Asian-associated ancestry cluster reportedly showed fewer N-insertions in a later analysis.

The sequencing input was PBMCs. The V gene is TRBV2, the J gene TRBJ1-2, with D perhaps matching TRBD1 (6 bases). The receptor was isolated from a male donor in good health and CMV-seropositive. The CDR3 DNA is TGTGCCAGCAGCTTGACAGGCTATGGCTACACCTTC. This translates into CASSLTGYGYTF.